One and the same sample provided the 26 T cell receptor beta chains below, sequenced in a study of shared clonotypes between healthy human individuals. TCRdb's table, derived via immunoSEQ multiplex PCR, lists solely in-frame clones and lacks some. The sample contains 2 million to 2.5 million clones, approximately 96% of which appear only once. The specimen sequenced was naive CD4+ T cells sorted from blood. Subset meaning: CD45RA+ positively selected. These receptors were taken from a young man in good health.

In this sample, this clone turned up a few times. DNA for the CDR3: TGCGCCAGCAGCCAGGGGGACGGAGGCAATCAGCCCCAGCATTTT. Translation: CASSQGDGGNQPQHF. The chain uses TRBV4-1 and TRBJ1-5; D possibly corresponds to TRBD1 (5 bases). Germline CDR1 MGHRA, CDR2 YSYEKL. The CDR3 length is 15 residues. The V gene lost 3 bases and the J gene lost 2 bases, with 11 bases spanning the gap.

V and J are TRBV5-1 and TRBJ1-1; D call uncertain. V dropped 4 bases and J dropped 5 bases, with 12 bases sitting between them. This CDR3 has 13 amino acids. Germline V gives CDR1 SGHRS, CDR2 YFSETQ. The CDR3 DNA is TGCGCCAGCAGCACCGGCGGGCCGACTGAAGCTTTCTTT. This codes for CASSTGGPTEAFF.

As regards this clone: Other DNA sequences in this specimen translate into the identical CDR3. The chain uses TRBV5-1 and TRBJ1-3; possible D gene TRBD1, 5 bases. The CDR3 runs to 15 residues. The V gene's germline CDR1 is SGHRS and CDR2 YFSETQ. Trimming cost V 4 bases and J 0 bases, with 11 bases left between them. Written as DNA, the CDR3 is TGCGCCAGCAGCCTGGGACGGTCCTCTGGAAACACCATATATTTT. It specifies CASSLGRSSGNTIYF. Based on the CDR3 plus reference TRBV5-1 and TRBJ1-3, the full variable domain is KAGVTQTPRYLIKTRGQQVTLSCSPISGHRSVSWYQQTPGQGLQFLFEYFSETQRNKGNFPGRFSGRQFSNSRSEMNVSTLELGDSALYLCASSLGRSSGNTIYFGEGSWLTVV.

The chain is built from TRBV6-1 and TRBJ2-2; no clear D. Germline V gene sequence: CDR1 MNHNS, CDR2 SASEGT. The length of the CDR3 is 14 residues. V was trimmed by 0 bases and J by 4 bases, leaving 6 bases between them. In nucleotides, the CDR3 is TGTGCCAGCAGTGAAGCCTACACCACCGGGGAGCTGTTTTTT. Translating it yields CASSEAYTTGELFF.

The chain carries TRBV15 and TRBJ1-1, with D possibly TRBD1 on 5 matching bases. The CDR3 length is 16 residues. V gave up 0 bases and J gave up 5 bases, with 16 bases separating them. The germline CDR1 and CDR2 sequences are LNHNV and YYDKDF (reference sequence). The chain's CDR3 is CATSRDPGGRGTEAFF. As DNA, the CDR3 is TGTGCCACCAGCAGAGATCCCGGGGGGAGGGGAACTGAAGCTTTCTTT.

This sequence joins TRBV19 and TRBJ2-6; D is undetermined. CDR3 length: 18 residues. CDR1 is LNHDA and CDR2 is SQIVND in the germline V gene (reference sequence). Trimming left V 3 bases short and J 0 bases short, with 15 bases between. As DNA, the CDR3 is TGTGCCAGTAGTATCCAGGCTGGACGGAGCTCTGGGGCCAACGTCCTGACTTTC. Translation gives CASSIQAGRSSGANVLTF.

The CDR3 protein is CASSTDRNTEAFF. The CDR3 DNA reads as TGTGCCAGCAGCACGGACAGAAACACTGAAGCTTTCTTT. The chain carries TRBV6-4 and TRBJ1-1; tentative D call: TRBD1 (6 bases). Trimming took 6 bases from V and 2 from J, leaving 10 bases between them. The CDR3 is 13 residues long. Germline V gene lookup returns CDR1 MRHNA and CDR2 SNTAGT.

The V and J genes are TRBV27 and TRBJ2-6, with D possibly TRBD1 on 6 matching bases. Trimming pared 6 bases from V and 2 bases from J, leaving 20 bases between. This CDR3 region has 18 residues. CDR1 and CDR2 from the germline V gene are MNHEY and SMNVEV (reference sequence). This CDR3 reads CASSSRGTFLPGANVLTF. CDR3 DNA sequence: TGTGCCAGCAGCTCTCGAGGGACATTTCTTCCTGGGGCCAACGTCCTGACTTTC.

The chain couples TRBV7-3 to TRBJ2-7; TRBD1 matches 9 bases. V gave up 5 bases and J gave up 1 base; unmatched junction bases: 6. CDR1 SGHTA and CDR2 FQGTGA come from the germline V gene. The CDR3 is 15 residues long. In DNA, the CDR3 is TGTGCCAGCAGCACAGGGGGCTCTGGGTCCTACGAGCAGTACTTC. Translating it yields CASSTGGSGSYEQYF.

V is TRBV19 and J is TRBJ2-3; the match to TRBD2 covers 7 bases. CDR3 length: 15 amino acids. Germline V gene lookup returns CDR1 LNHDA and CDR2 SQIVND (reference sequence). The V and J ends lost 9 bases and 2 bases, in that order; junction bases with no gene match: 11. Here the CDR3 reads CASGGGRPYTDTQYF. CDR3 in DNA: TGTGCCAGCGGAGGCGGGAGACCCTACACAGATACGCAGTATTTT.

This clone turned up a few times. This chain joins TRBV30 and TRBJ1-1; 8 bases agree with TRBD1. This CDR3 region has 13 residues. Unmatched junction bases numbered 4, after V lost 3 bases and J lost 4 bases. The V gene's germline CDR1 is GTSNPN and CDR2 SVGIG (reference sequence). The CDR3 reads CAWRRTGFTEAFF. CDR3 DNA: TGTGCCTGGAGGAGGACAGGGTTCACTGAAGCTTTCTTT.

The chain couples TRBV19 to TRBJ2-3, with D unclear. This CDR3 spans 13 amino acids. V was cut by 6 bases and J by 5 bases, with 12 bases left in between. Looked up from germline, CDR1 is LNHDA and CDR2 is SQIVND (reference sequence). Here the CDR3 reads CASSPMWGDTQYF. Here the CDR3 DNA reads TGTGCCAGTAGCCCAATGTGGGGAGATACGCAGTATTTT. The full variable domain, rest sourced from reference TRBV19 and TRBJ2-3, is DGGITQSPKYLFRKEGQNVTLSCEQNLNHDAMYWYRQDPGQGLRLIYYSQIVNDFQKGDIAEGYSVSREKKESFPLTVTSAQKNPTAFYLCASSPMWGDTQYFGPGTRLTVL.

The chain uses TRBV7-9 and TRBJ1-1; D remains ambiguous. V was shortened by 6 bases and J by 5 bases, with 13 bases between the two germline ends. The length of the CDR3 is 13 residues. Germline loops: CDR1 SEHNR, CDR2 FQNEAQ (reference sequence). This chain's CDR3 is CASSQTTTTEAFF. CDR3 coding DNA: TGTGCCAGCAGTCAGACAACCACAACTGAAGCTTTCTTT. Filled out from reference TRBV7-9 and TRBJ1-1, the complete variable domain reads DTGVSQNPRHKITKRGQNVTFRCDPISEHNRLYWYRQTLGQGPEFLTYFQNEAQLEKSRLLSDRFSAERPKGSFSTLEIQRTEQGDSAMYLCASSQTTTTEAFFGQGTRLTVV.

The rearrangement joins TRBV7-9 to TRBJ1-2; D call uncertain. Germline lookup yields CDR1 SEHNR and CDR2 FQNEAQ (reference sequence). V gave up 0 bases and J gave up 2 bases, with 7 bases separating them. The CDR3 runs to 14 residues. The CDR3: CASSLARLNYGYTF. The CDR3 coding sequence is TGTGCCAGCAGCTTAGCGCGGCTGAACTATGGCTACACCTTC. The full variable domain, rest sourced from reference TRBV7-9 and TRBJ1-2, is DTGVSQNPRHKITKRGQNVTFRCDPISEHNRLYWYRQTLGQGPEFLTYFQNEAQLEKSRLLSDRFSAERPKGSFSTLEIQRTEQGDSAMYLCASSLARLNYGYTFGSGTRLTVV.

The rearrangement links TRBV18 to TRBJ2-4; 10 bases are shared with TRBD2. Germline-derived CDR1 and CDR2 are KGHSH and LQKENI. This CDR3 is built from 20 residues. The junction had 14 bases not matched to a gene; V was cut back by 3 bases and J by 0 bases. CDR3 amino acids: CASSPLDVAGGLLAKNIQYF. The CDR3 DNA reads as TGTGCCAGCTCACCTTTGGACGTAGCGGGAGGCCTTCTAGCCAAAAACATTCAGTACTTC.

The chain has TRBV5-1 and TRBJ1-3; the D gene is possibly TRBD1 (6 bases). Looked up from germline, CDR1 is SGHRS and CDR2 is YFSETQ. Trimming stripped 2 bases from V and 1 base from J, with 13 bases between. The CDR3 spans 16 residues. The DNA for the CDR3 is TGCGCCAGCAGCTTAACGGGGGGCGATTCTGGAAACACCATATATTTT. It translates to CASSLTGGDSGNTIYF.

This chain uses TRBV6-1 with TRBJ2-3; 11 bases align to TRBD2. The CDR3 has 15 residues. J lost 2 bases, V lost 6 bases, and 4 bases had no gene match. Germline V lookup: CDR1 MNHNS, CDR2 SASEGT. CDR3 loop: CASRVAGGNTDTQYF. The CDR3 coding sequence is TGTGCCAGCAGGGTAGCGGGGGGGAACACAGATACGCAGTATTTT.

The rearrangement uses TRBV5-6 and TRBJ1-2; D gene ambiguous. The CDR3 contains 15 residues. Germline CDR1 SGHDT, CDR2 YYEEEE. Trimming took off 0 bases at V and 0 bases at J, with 9 bases between the two ends. The CDR3 sequence: CASSLVEASNYGYTF. For the CDR3, the DNA is TGTGCCAGCAGCTTGGTAGAGGCGTCTAACTATGGCTACACCTTC.

The rearrangement links TRBV5-4 to TRBJ2-7; D unclear. The CDR3 has 14 amino acids. Germline CDR1 and CDR2: SGHNT and YYREEE (reference sequence). V was clipped by 1 base and J by 5 bases, with 13 bases between them. The chain's CDR3 is CASSLKGKKDEQYF. CDR3 DNA: TGTGCCAGCAGCTTGAAAGGAAAGAAAGACGAGCAGTACTTC. Supplemented by reference TRBV5-4 and TRBJ2-7, the full variable domain reads ETGVTQSPTHLIKTRGQQVTLRCSSQSGHNTVSWYQQALGQGPQFIFQYYREEENGRGNFPPRFSGLQFPNYSSELNVNALELDDSALYLCASSLKGKKDEQYFGPGTRLTVT.

This CDR3 reads CASSPSGAYQPQHF. The CDR3 region has the DNA TGTGCCAGCAGCCCAAGTGGAGCCTATCAGCCCCAGCATTTT. V is TRBV7-2 and J is TRBJ1-5, with no clear D. The CDR3 has 14 amino acids. The V end was cut by 5 bases, the J end by 5 bases, with 13 bases between. Germline CDR1 and CDR2: SGHTA and FQGNSA. The whole variable domain, filled in from reference TRBV7-2 and TRBJ1-5, reads GAGVSQSPSNKVTEKGKDVELRCDPISGHTALYWYRQSLGQGLEFLIYFQGNSAPDKSGLPSDRFSAERTGGSVSTLTIQRTQQEDSAVYLCASSPSGAYQPQHFGDGTRLSIL.

The gene calls are TRBV19 and TRBJ1-6, with 8 bases fitting TRBD1. CDR1 is LNHDA and CDR2 is SQIVND in the germline V gene (reference sequence). The CDR3 totals 17 residues. J gave up 7 bases and V 3 bases, and 11 bases lay outside the gene matches. The CDR3: CASSMNIQGAGNSPLHF. The CDR3 region has the DNA TGTGCCAGTAGTATGAACATCCAGGGGGCCGGGAATTCACCCCTCCACTTT.

Concerning this clone: The sample holds other DNA sequences that translate to the same CDR3. This rearrangement joins TRBV6-5 to TRBJ2-7; D is uncertain. The CDR3 length is 14 residues. The germline V gene encodes CDR1 MNHEY and CDR2 SVGAGI. The ends were cut back, 0 bases at V and 0 bases at J, with 6 bases in the middle. The CDR3 nucleotides are TGTGCCAGCAGTTACTCTCCAGCCTCCTACGAGCAGTACTTC. Encoded protein: CASSYSPASYEQYF.

This chain joins TRBV11-2 and TRBJ1-2; 7 bases are a match to TRBD1. Trimming removed 3 bases from V and 5 bases from J; junction bases left unmatched: 9. Per germline, CDR1 SGHAT and CDR2 FQNNGV. The CDR3 spans 15 residues. CDR3 region: CASSFSETGTYGYTF. CDR3 coding DNA: TGTGCCAGCAGCTTTTCCGAGACAGGGACATATGGCTACACCTTC.

This clone was found once. This chain joins TRBV5-1 and TRBJ1-5; D gene uncertain. The CDR3 runs 14 residues. The germline gives CDR1 SGHRS, CDR2 YFSETQ. Deletions cut 0 bases from V and 3 bases from J, with 7 bases between. The DNA of the CDR3 is TGCGCCAGCAGCTTGGACAGTTTCAATCAGCCCCAGCATTTT. The encoded protein is CASSLDSFNQPQHF.

The chain is built from TRBV5-6 and TRBJ1-5, with D perhaps TRBD1 (6 bases). The V end was cut by 2 bases, the J end by 2 bases, with 14 bases between. Germline V lookup: CDR1 SGHDT, CDR2 YYEEEE. CDR3 length: 16 amino acids. CDR3 region: CASSLSGAGGNQPQHF. The CDR3 bases are TGTGCCAGCAGCTTATCAGGGGCCGGTGGCAATCAGCCCCAGCATTTT.

This sequence joins TRBV5-1 and TRBJ2-3, with TRBD1 as a possible D gene (5 bases). Germline V lookup: CDR1 SGHRS, CDR2 YFSETQ. Deletions cut 2 bases from V and 2 bases from J, with 12 bases between. This CDR3 spans 15 amino acids. This CDR3 is CASSLQDLTTDTQYF. CDR3 DNA: TGCGCCAGCAGCTTACAGGATTTAACCACAGATACGCAGTATTTT.